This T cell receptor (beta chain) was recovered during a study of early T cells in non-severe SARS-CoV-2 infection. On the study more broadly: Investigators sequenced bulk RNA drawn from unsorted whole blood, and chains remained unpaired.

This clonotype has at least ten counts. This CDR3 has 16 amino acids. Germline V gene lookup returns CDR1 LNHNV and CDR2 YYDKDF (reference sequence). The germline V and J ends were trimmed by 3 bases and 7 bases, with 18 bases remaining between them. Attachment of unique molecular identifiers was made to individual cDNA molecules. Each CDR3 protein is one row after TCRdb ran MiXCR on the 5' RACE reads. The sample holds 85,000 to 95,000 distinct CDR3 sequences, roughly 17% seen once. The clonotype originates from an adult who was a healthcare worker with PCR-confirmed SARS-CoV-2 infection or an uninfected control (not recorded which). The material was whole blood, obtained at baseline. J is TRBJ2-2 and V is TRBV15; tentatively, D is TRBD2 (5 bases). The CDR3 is CATSRRTGPRGGELFF. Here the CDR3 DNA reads TGTGCCACCAGCAGGAGGACTGGTCCTCGAGGCGGGGAGCTGTTTTTT.